These 9 T cell receptor beta chains originate from one sample sequenced in a study of CD8 T cells in ankylosing spondylitis. Overall study findings and caveats: A TCR beta motif made of roughly eight highly homologous variants seemed typical of ankylosing spondylitis blood.

TCRdb redid the calling of the 5' RACE reads with MiXCR, one entry per CDR3 protein. The sample lists approximately 520,000 distinct CDR3 sequences, about 5.4% occurring once. These receptors' antigens are unknown. Source material: blood, either unsorted or a sorted T cell fraction (not recorded which). These receptors all stem from a male donor with ankylosing spondylitis.

There are many counts of this clonotype. V usage is TRBV20-1 and J usage is TRBJ2-1; 8 bases agree with TRBD1. V was pared by 3 bases and J by 6 bases, with 7 bases of the junction left unmatched. The CDR3 totals 14 residues. The germline gives CDR1 DFQATT, CDR2 SNEGSKA (reference sequence). The CDR3 DNA sequence: TGCAGTGCTAGCAGCCGGACAGGGCGCAATGAGCAGTTCTTC. Amino acid sequence: CSASSRTGRNEQFF.

This clonotype was picked up many times. The rearrangement uses TRBV6-5 and TRBJ1-2, with D possibly TRBD1 on 6 matching bases. CDR1 is MNHEY and CDR2 is SVGAGI in the germline V gene. The V end lost 2 bases, the J end lost 7 bases, and 17 bases lay between the germline ends. This CDR3 is built from 15 residues. The DNA of the CDR3 is TGTGCCAGCAGTTACACGGGACACGCAACATCTGGCTACACCTTC. It encodes CASSYTGHATSGYTF.

The rearrangement uses TRBV29-1 and TRBJ2-7; TRBD1 agrees at 12 bases. Germline trimming cut 6 bases from V and 4 bases from J; bases unmatched to any gene: 10. The germline V gene has CDR1 SQVTM and CDR2 ANQGSEA. The CDR3 covers 15 residues. CDR3 loop: CSVGLWDRGRYEQYF. The CDR3 DNA reads TGCAGCGTGGGACTTTGGGACAGGGGGCGGTACGAGCAGTACTTC.

This clonotype was counted at least ten times. The chain is built from TRBV29-1 and TRBJ1-2; D possibly corresponds to TRBD1 (5 bases). This CDR3 has 13 residues. Trimming pared 4 bases from V and 4 bases from J, leaving 13 bases between. Per germline, CDR1 SQVTM and CDR2 ANQGSEA. Written as DNA, the CDR3 is TGCAGCGTTGGAACAGGAACCTTCTATGGCTACACCTTC. This translates into CSVGTGTFYGYTF.

This clonotype was seen at least ten times. The chain combines TRBV5-5 with TRBJ2-3, with 8 bases that match TRBD1. The CDR3 length is 11 residues. With V trimmed by 9 bases and J by 7 bases, 4 bases remained unmatched. In germline, CDR1 is SGHKS, CDR2 YYEKEE (reference sequence). The CDR3 spells CATGGANTQYF. The CDR3, as DNA: TGTGCCACAGGGGGCGCGAATACGCAGTATTTT.

This clonotype was recorded many times. This chain's CDR3 is CASSFQNIQYF. In DNA, the CDR3 is TGCGCCAGCAGCTTTCAAAACATTCAGTACTTC. This chain links TRBV5-1 with TRBJ2-4; no clear D gene. CDR1 SGHRS and CDR2 YFSETQ come from the germline V gene. V was clipped by 2 bases and J by 5 bases, with 2 bases between them. This CDR3 has 11 amino acids.

The rearrangement uses TRBV2 and TRBJ2-1; 11 nucleotides match TRBD1. The CDR3 spans 15 residues. Germline V CDR1 and CDR2: SNHLY, FYNNEI. V lost 5 bases to trimming and J lost 9 bases; unmatched junction nucleotides: 9. The DNA of the CDR3 is TGTGCCAGCAGTTACCTAGGACAGGGGGCTGGTGAGCAGTTCTTC. As protein: CASSYLGQGAGEQFF.

This clonotype turned up a few times. The CDR3 does not end in the conserved phenylalanine or tryptophan, so this is likely a read error. The DNA is left out, because the CDR3 cannot be placed on it with certainty; the CDR3 is given as TCRdb lists it. V usage is TRBV7-9 and J usage is TRBJ1-2. CDR1 SEHNR and CDR2 FQNEAQ come from the germline V gene (reference sequence). Counting both end residues, the CDR3 totals 8 amino acids. CDR3 protein: CASSPIPL.

At least ten counts were recorded for this clonotype. The chain has TRBV6-2 or TRBV6-3 and TRBJ1-2; D remains unclear. V shed 6 bases and J shed 11 bases, with 13 bases lying between them. Germline V lookup: CDR1 MNHEY, CDR2 SVGEGT. This CDR3 is 11 amino acids long. The CDR3 coding sequence is TGTGCCAGCAGCGGCTGGGAGACTTACACCTTC. It is translated as CASSGWETYTF.